This TCR beta chain was profiled in a study of T cells in Graves' hyperthyroidism and ophthalmopathy. This clonotype was picked up many times. What it recognizes is unknown. Study outcomes and limitations: Separating ophthalmopathy from stable hyperthyroidism was achieved by a 13 V-J model. A median about 6 months before onset, the model predicted ophthalmopathy.

TCR beta CDR3 sequences were amplified from RNA transcripts. During a first-round RT-PCR of the TCR CDR3, the HTBI primer set was used. TCRdb analysed the multiplex PCR reads with MiXCR anew, one entry per CDR3 protein. In the table there are 250,000 or so distinct CDR3 sequences, 13% to 15% of which are singletons. The CDR3 contains 11 residues. CDR1 and CDR2 (germline): MDHEN, SYDVKM. Trimming removed 5 bases at V and 8 bases at J, with 7 bases between. The origin of this receptor is a middle-aged woman with Graves' hyperthyroidism that later progressed to Graves' ophthalmopathy. The genes are TRBV28 and TRBJ1-3; D is undetermined. The sequencing input was blood. This CDR3 is CASSAGHTIYF. The CDR3 DNA sequence: TGTGCCAGCAGTGCCGGCCACACCATATATTTT.